This T cell receptor (beta chain) was captured in a study of cytomegalovirus exposure and HLA in healthy donors. Study-level points and caveats: Presence/absence analyses took donor sequencing depth as roughly uniform. A later analysis showed that HLA-associated TCR beta chains had undergone more clonal expansion than equally common others. Reports described diagnosis of cytomegalovirus status by the classifier as highly specific and sensitive.

Points on this clone: What it binds is unknown.

A multiplex PCR was run with 60 Vbeta primers and 13 Jbeta primers. This table comes from immunoSEQ multiplex PCR, and its TCRdb copy is limited to in-frame clones, with some not included. Of about 54,000 clones listed, approximately 82% are singletons. The sequenced material came from PBMCs. The sequence derives from a woman aged 18-35 years in good health and CMV-seronegative.

The CDR3 DNA sequence: TGTGCCAGCAGCTTAGGCGGGCCTAGCTCCTACGAGCAGTACTTC. It specifies CASSLGGPSSYEQYF. The J gene is TRBJ2-7, the V gene TRBV7-2; D is perhaps TRBD2 (5 bases). Trimming removed 1 base at V and 0 bases at J, with 10 bases between. Germline-derived CDR1 and CDR2 are SGHTA and FQGNSA. This CDR3 has 15 residues. Combining the CDR3 with reference TRBV7-2 and TRBJ2-7 gives the whole variable domain GAGVSQSPSNKVTEKGKDVELRCDPISGHTALYWYRQSLGQGLEFLIYFQGNSAPDKSGLPSDRFSAERTGGSVSTLTIQRTQQEDSAVYLCASSLGGPSSYEQYFGPGTRLTVT.